Below, 12 T cell receptor beta chains from the same sample are listed, as sequenced in a study of blood T cells in healthy people across ages. Combining a sample-barcoded 5' primer with a J-beta primer mix, a second PCR ran for about 7 to 11 cycles. Each CDR3 protein gets one entry after TCRdb re-called the 5' RACE reads with MiXCR. The table includes approximately 670,000 distinct CDR3 sequences, 40% to 45% detected once. Sequenced: blood. All receptors come from an older man in good health.

This clonotype occurred many times. This chain uses TRBV6-2 or TRBV6-3 with TRBJ1-2; D might be TRBD1 (5 bases). Trimming took off 0 bases at V and 4 bases at J, with 9 bases between the two ends. Germline assignment: CDR1 MNHEY and CDR2 SVGEGT. The CDR3 covers 14 residues. This chain's CDR3 is CASSYSGDRYGYTF. The CDR3 region has the DNA TGTGCCAGCAGTTACTCGGGGGACCGCTATGGCTACACCTTC.

This clonotype was seen a few times. The V gene is TRBV7-2, the J gene TRBJ2-1, with D unclear. Germline CDR1 SGHTA, CDR2 FQGNSA. V dropped 2 bases and J dropped 2 bases, with 19 bases sitting between them. This CDR3 is 18 amino acids long. The CDR3 is CASSLSTVRSLAYNEQFF. The CDR3 DNA sequence: TGTGCCAGCAGCTTATCGACCGTCCGATCCTTGGCCTACAATGAGCAGTTCTTC.

J is TRBJ2-3 and V is TRBV5-1, with D hard to call. Per germline, CDR1 SGHRS and CDR2 YFSETQ. This CDR3 region has 16 residues. V was trimmed by 0 bases and J by 0 bases, leaving 11 bases between them. Written as DNA, the CDR3 is TGCGCCAGCAGCTTGGGAATACTCTCTAGCACAGATACGCAGTATTTT. Translated, it gives CASSLGILSSTDTQYF. Based on the CDR3 plus reference TRBV5-1 and TRBJ2-3, the full variable domain is KAGVTQTPRYLIKTRGQQVTLSCSPISGHRSVSWYQQTPGQGLQFLFEYFSETQRNKGNFPGRFSGRQFSNSRSEMNVSTLELGDSALYLCASSLGILSSTDTQYFGPGTRLTVL.

V and J are TRBV12-3 or TRBV12-4 and TRBJ1-2; D is unclear. The CDR3 runs to 14 residues. Trimming removed 1 base at V and 3 bases at J, with 9 bases between. Written as DNA, the CDR3 is TGTGCCAGCAGTTTAGTGGGAATAGACTATGGCTACACCTTC. Its translation: CASSLVGIDYGYTF.

This clonotype has just a few counts. V is TRBV28 and J is TRBJ2-7; perhaps TRBD1 as D (5 bases). The CDR3 covers 14 residues. Germline CDR1 is MDHEN and CDR2 is SYDVKM. Between the trimmed V and J ends, which lost 3 bases and 2 bases, there was a span of 11 bases. In DNA, the CDR3 is TGTGCCAGCAGTTTGGCAGGGTCGACCTACGAGCAGTACTTC. Protein sequence: CASSLAGSTYEQYF.

This clonotype turned up a few times. The chain joins TRBV3-1 to TRBJ2-1; 10 bases match TRBD2. Germline CDR1 LGHDT, CDR2 YNNKEL (reference sequence). This CDR3 is 15 amino acids long. Unmatched junction bases numbered 5, after V lost 1 base and J lost 8 bases. CDR3 coding DNA: TGTGCCAGCAGCCAAGTGACAGCGGGAGGGGATGAGCAGTTCTTC. Its translation is CASSQVTAGGDEQFF.

The chain is built from TRBV7-9 and TRBJ2-7; 8 nucleotides align to TRBD1. This CDR3 is built from 15 residues. With V trimmed by 7 bases and J by 2 bases, 10 bases remained unmatched. Germline V CDR1 and CDR2: SEHNR, FQNEAQ (reference sequence). In nucleotides, the CDR3 is TGTGCCAGCACCCCTGAGACAGGGGCTACCTACGAGCAGTACTTC. Residues: CASTPETGATYEQYF.

The rearrangement joins TRBV5-1 to TRBJ2-2; D ambiguous. The CDR3 length is 13 residues. Deletions cut 4 bases from V and 3 bases from J, with 7 bases between. Germline V gene lookup returns CDR1 SGHRS and CDR2 YFSETQ. The CDR3 region has the DNA TGCGCCAGCAGCCCCCGGGACACCGGGGAGCTGTTTTTT. It encodes CASSPRDTGELFF.

In this sample, this clonotype turned up a few times. The chain employs TRBV4-1 and TRBJ2-2; a possible D gene is TRBD1 (6 bases). V was pared by 1 base and J by 4 bases, with 16 bases between. The CDR3 runs to 17 residues. The germline V gene has CDR1 MGHRA and CDR2 YSYEKL. This CDR3 is CASSQGGGAGITGELFF. DNA of the CDR3: TGCGCCAGCAGCCAAGGTGGGGGCGCCGGGATCACCGGGGAGCTGTTTTTT.

This chain joins TRBV25-1 and TRBJ1-4; TRBD1 aligns across 10 bases. CDR1 MGHDK and CDR2 SYGVNS come from the germline V gene. J lost 7 bases, V lost 6 bases, and 5 bases had no gene match. This CDR3 has 14 amino acids. DNA of the CDR3: TGTGCCAGCAGGACCGGGACAGGGGTTGAAAAACTGTTTTTT. It translates to CASRTGTGVEKLFF.

This clonotype was observed a few times. The rearrangement uses TRBV4-1 and TRBJ2-7; 9 bases are a match to TRBD2. Trimming cost V 0 bases and J 2 bases; bases outside gene matches: 11. Germline V CDR1 and CDR2: MGHRA, YSYEKL. The CDR3 contains 18 residues. Here the CDR3 reads CASSQELKREVNPYEQYF. The CDR3 bases are TGCGCCAGCAGCCAAGAGTTGAAGCGGGAGGTTAACCCCTACGAGCAGTACTTC.

The V and J genes are TRBV11-2 and TRBJ2-1, with 10 bases aligning to TRBD2. V lost 4 bases, J lost 8 bases, and 8 bases stayed unmatched. Germline CDR1 and CDR2: SGHAT and FQNNGV. The CDR3 totals 15 residues. The CDR3 region is CASSCSAGGWDEQFF. In DNA, the CDR3 is TGTGCCAGCAGCTGCTCAGCGGGAGGGTGGGATGAGCAGTTCTTC.